The 26 T cell receptor beta chains given below trace back to one sample, sequenced in a study of cytomegalovirus exposure and HLA in healthy donors. The data were produced by immunoSEQ multiplex PCR, yet TCRdb's version contains in-frame clones alone and is incomplete. Among approximately 180,000 clones listed, about 82% were seen once. Sequenced: PBMCs. These TCRs come from a woman under 30 in good health and CMV-seronegative.

This clone was found once. The chain carries TRBV4-1 and TRBJ1-4; the match to TRBD1 covers 7 bases. Germline trimming cut 4 bases from V and 3 bases from J; bases unmatched to any gene: 2. This CDR3 has 14 residues. Germline V lookup: CDR1 MGHRA, CDR2 YSYEKL. The CDR3 sequence: CASSLRGPNEKLFF. DNA of the CDR3: TGCGCCAGCAGCCTAAGGGGGCCTAATGAAAAACTGTTTTTT.

The chain links TRBV2 to TRBJ1-4, with TRBD1 identical over 7 bases. After removal of 4 bases from V and 10 bases from J, the junction contained 9 bases not matched to a gene. Germline assignment: CDR1 SNHLY and CDR2 FYNNEI. The CDR3 is 14 amino acids. CDR3 residues: CASSGDGTERKLFF. CDR3 coding DNA: TGTGCCAGCAGTGGGGATGGGACAGAGAGAAAACTGTTTTTT.

The table lists this clone with a count of one. This chain's CDR3 is CASRPTGIHEQYF. The CDR3 DNA reads TGCGCCAGCAGACCGACAGGGATCCACGAGCAGTACTTC. The V call is TRBV10-2, the J call TRBJ2-7, with 7 bases lining up with TRBD1. Germline CDR1 reads WSHSY; CDR2 reads SAAADI. Unmatched junction bases numbered 7, after V lost 6 bases and J lost 5 bases. This CDR3 has 13 residues.

The V call is TRBV29-1, the J call TRBJ2-7, with 11 bases aligning to TRBD2. The CDR3 covers 17 residues. After removal of 4 bases from V and 2 bases from J, the junction contained 13 bases not matched to a gene. Germline assignment: CDR1 SQVTM and CDR2 ANQGSEA. CDR3 coding DNA: TGCAGCGTTGTGACTAGCGGGATATGGGGGAACGCCTACGAGCAGTACTTC. It is translated as CSVVTSGIWGNAYEQYF.

This chain uses TRBV4-1 with TRBJ2-3; TRBD2 aligns across 7 bases. This CDR3 contains 13 residues. V was clipped by 0 bases and J by 13 bases; unmatched bases: 7. From germline, CDR1 is MGHRA and CDR2 YSYEKL. This CDR3 is CASSQDWGRDEYF. The CDR3 bases are TGCGCCAGCAGCCAAGATTGGGGGAGGGACGAGTATTTT.

This chain connects TRBV13 to TRBJ1-4; 7 nucleotides agree with TRBD1. The CDR3 has 16 amino acids. V gave up 5 bases and J gave up 4 bases; unmatched junction bases: 10. Germline values: CDR1 PRHDT, CDR2 FYEKMQ (reference sequence). In nucleotides, the CDR3 is TGTGCCAGCAGCCCACCCGGGACAGCAAGTAATGAAAAACTGTTTTTT. It yields the protein CASSPPGTASNEKLFF.

The chain couples TRBV25-1 to TRBJ2-5; D is undetermined. The end of the DNA is better explained by TRBJ2-7, so the J call may be wrong. Germline V CDR1 and CDR2: MGHDK, SYGVNS. The length of the CDR3 is 14 residues. The CDR3 loop is CASSDPSGFYEQYF. For the CDR3, the DNA is TGTGCCAGCAGTGATCCCTCCGGGTTCTACGAGCAGTACTTC.

This sequence joins TRBV6-6 and TRBJ2-5, with a tentative D call TRBD1 (5 bases). The CDR3 covers 13 residues. Trimming removed 7 bases at V and 2 bases at J, with 11 bases between. CDR1 MNHNY and CDR2 SVGAGI come from the germline V gene (reference sequence). In DNA, the CDR3 is TGTGCCAGCACAGGGTTGAGTCAAGAGACCCAGTACTTC. Its protein is CASTGLSQETQYF.

The chain carries TRBV27 and TRBJ2-1, with a weak D call TRBD1 (6 bases). The CDR3 consists of 15 residues. V was cut by 3 bases and J by 3 bases, with 12 bases left in between. Germline V gene sequence: CDR1 MNHEY, CDR2 SMNVEV (reference sequence). CDR3 nucleotides: TGTGCCAGCAGTTTCTTGGGGGCCAGCTACAATGAGCAGTTCTTC. Encoded protein: CASSFLGASYNEQFF.

The rearrangement uses TRBV29-1 and TRBJ2-5; TRBD2 aligns across 13 bases. The ends lost 7 bases at V and 10 bases at J; junction bases unmatched: 9. The germline gives CDR1 SQVTM, CDR2 ANQGSEA. There are 13 residues in the CDR3. The CDR3 coding sequence is TGCAGCGGCAGGACTAGCGGGAGAACTAGCCAGTACTTC. Translation: CSGRTSGRTSQYF.

This clone was detected only once. J is TRBJ2-7 and V is TRBV6-5, with 9 nucleotides matching TRBD1. CDR1 is MNHEY, CDR2 SVGAGI, per germline. The CDR3 spans 14 residues. V was clipped by 6 bases and J by 7 bases; unmatched bases: 10. The DNA of the CDR3 is TGTGCCAGCAGACCTGGGACAGGGTCTTTAGAGCAGTACTTC. Its protein product is CASRPGTGSLEQYF.

V is TRBV5-1 and J is TRBJ2-7; D perhaps matches TRBD2 (6 bases). The CDR3 is 19 amino acids. CDR1 is SGHRS and CDR2 is YFSETQ in the germline V gene. V shed 2 bases and J shed 5 bases, with 29 bases lying between them. CDR3 region: CASSLMAVLRSGLNDEQYF. The CDR3 DNA sequence: TGCGCCAGCAGCTTAATGGCGGTGTTAAGGAGCGGGCTGAACGACGAGCAGTACTTC.

This chain joins TRBV5-1 and TRBJ2-5; TRBD1 might be the D (5 bases). CDR3 length equals 14 residues. The germline CDR1 and CDR2 sequences are SGHRS and YFSETQ. V lost 4 bases to trimming and J lost 3 bases, with 13 bases between them. This CDR3 is CASSVLGLEETQYF. CDR3 sequence (DNA): TGCGCCAGCAGCGTCTTGGGGCTGGAAGAGACCCAGTACTTC.

V and J are TRBV9 and TRBJ2-3, with D perhaps matching TRBD1 (5 bases). The CDR3 contains 14 residues. Trimming pared 7 bases from V and 2 bases from J, leaving 14 bases between. In germline, CDR1 is SGDLS, CDR2 YYNGEE. CDR3: CASGLGRDTDTQYF. In nucleotides, the CDR3 is TGTGCCAGCGGGTTAGGCAGGGACACAGATACGCAGTATTTT. Complete variable domain (other parts from reference TRBV9 and TRBJ2-3): DSGVTQTPKHLITATGQRVTLRCSPRSGDLSVYWYQQSLDQGLQFLIQYYNGEERAKGNILERFSAQQFPDLHSELNLSSLELGDSALYFCASGLGRDTDTQYFGPGTRLTVL.

Only one count was recorded for this clone. This chain links TRBV2 with TRBJ2-7, with a possible D match to TRBD1 (5 bases). Germline CDR1 reads SNHLY; CDR2 reads FYNNEI. Trimming stripped 6 bases from V and 2 bases from J, with 11 bases between. This CDR3 spans 13 amino acids. The CDR3 reads CASRDTGPYEQYF. The CDR3 DNA follows: TGTGCCAGCAGGGACACCGGCCCCTACGAGCAGTACTTC.

The chain is built from TRBV6-5 and TRBJ2-3, with D tentatively TRBD2 (5 bases). Trimming removed 6 bases at V and 3 bases at J, with 16 bases between. This CDR3 comprises 15 residues. CDR1 is MNHEY, CDR2 SVGAGI, per germline. The CDR3 DNA follows: TGTGCCAGCAGGGGAGTCGGCATGGGTACAGATACGCAGTATTTT. Translation gives CASRGVGMGTDTQYF.

The chain combines TRBV18 with TRBJ2-6; TRBD1 matches at 8 bases. The J segment lost 2 bases and the V segment lost 2 bases, leaving 2 bases of the junction unmatched. This CDR3 contains 16 residues. Germline CDR1 KGHSH, CDR2 LQKENI. Here the CDR3 reads CASSPVDRAGANVLTF. In DNA form, the CDR3 reads TGTGCCAGCTCACCAGTGGACAGGGCTGGGGCCAACGTCCTGACTTTC.

The V call is TRBV5-4, the J call TRBJ1-2, with D tentatively TRBD1 (6 bases). CDR3 size: 13 residues. CDR1 and CDR2 (germline): SGHNT, YYREEE (reference sequence). The CDR3 bases are TGTGCTACCAGTGAGGACAGTAACTATGGCTACACCTTC. As protein: CATSEDSNYGYTF.

The V gene is TRBV5-4, the J gene TRBJ1-6; TRBD1 matches 7 bases. The CDR3 has 15 residues. The V gene end was trimmed by 1 base and the J gene end by 6 bases; junction bases not matched to a gene: 4. Germline-derived CDR1 and CDR2 are SGHNT and YYREEE (reference sequence). The CDR3: CASSLTGDGNSPLHF. The CDR3 nucleotides read TGTGCCAGCAGCTTGACAGGGGATGGTAATTCACCCCTCCACTTT.

The chain carries TRBV5-1 and TRBJ1-1; 9 bases line up with TRBD1. Germline V gene sequence: CDR1 SGHRS, CDR2 YFSETQ. The CDR3 covers 13 residues. With 2 bases clipped from V and 11 bases from J, the junction kept 7 bases outside the gene matches. The CDR3 spells CASSLPDRGTAFF. CDR3 bases: TGCGCCAGCAGCTTACCGGACAGGGGCACGGCTTTCTTT.

The V gene is TRBV2, the J gene TRBJ2-7; no clear D gene. In germline, CDR1 is SNHLY, CDR2 FYNNEI. Trimming stripped 7 bases from V and 0 bases from J, with 13 bases between. CDR3 length equals 14 residues. CDR3 coding DNA: TGTGCCAGCATCACCAGGCCAAGCTCCTACGAGCAGTACTTC. This gives the protein CASITRPSSYEQYF.

This chain joins TRBV5-8 and TRBJ2-3; 10 bases are shared with TRBD2. This CDR3 has 18 amino acids. V lost 3 bases to trimming and J lost 0 bases; unmatched junction nucleotides: 10. Germline V gene sequence: CDR1 SGHTS, CDR2 YDEGEE. The CDR3 coding sequence is TGTGCCAGCAGCTCGAGACTTAGCGGGGGGATTAGCACAGATACGCAGTATTTT. Protein sequence: CASSSRLSGGISTDTQYF. Looking up the rest from reference TRBV5-8 and TRBJ2-3 gives the full variable domain: EAGVTQSPTHLIKTRGQQATLRCSPISGHTSVYWYQQALGLGLQFLLWYDEGEERNRGNFPPRFSGRQFPNYSSELNVNALELEDSALYLCASSSRLSGGISTDTQYFGPGTRLTVL.

This clone was detected only a few times. This chain connects TRBV6-4 to TRBJ2-2; 12 bases are shared with TRBD2. Germline CDR1 MRHNA, CDR2 SNTAGT. J was trimmed by 3 bases and V by 5 bases; bases with no gene match: 4. This CDR3 is built from 16 residues. Written as DNA, the CDR3 is TGTGCCAGCAGTACTAGGACTAGCGGGGACACCGGGGAGCTGTTTTTT. Its protein product is CASSTRTSGDTGELFF.

The rearrangement uses TRBV29-1 and TRBJ1-2, with 9 positions matching TRBD1. J lost 11 bases, V lost 6 bases, and 10 bases had no gene match. The CDR3 runs 12 residues. The germline V gene encodes CDR1 SQVTM and CDR2 ANQGSEA. The CDR3 loop reads CSVDTGTGTYTF. The CDR3 DNA is TGCAGCGTAGATACCGGGACAGGGACGTACACCTTC.

This sequence joins TRBV27 and TRBJ1-1; tentatively, D is TRBD1 (5 bases). The CDR3 extends over 16 amino acids. V was pared by 6 bases and J by 0 bases, with 17 bases between. Germline CDR1 is MNHEY and CDR2 is SMNVEV (reference sequence). As DNA, the CDR3 is TGTGCCAGCAGCGACAGTCGGAGAACTATGAACACTGAAGCTTTCTTT. Residues: CASSDSRRTMNTEAFF.

This clone was seen more than once but under ten times. The rearrangement uses TRBV29-1 and TRBJ2-7, with TRBD1 matching 10 bases. V was clipped by 6 bases and J by 5 bases; unmatched bases: 10. CDR1 and CDR2 (germline): SQVTM, ANQGSEA. The CDR3 spans 14 residues. The CDR3 nucleotides read TGCAGCGTCGGACAGGGGGGGACTACGGACGAGCAGTACTTC. Translated, it gives CSVGQGGTTDEQYF.